The 26 T cell receptor beta chains given below trace back to one sample, sequenced in a study of T-cell reconstitution after alpha-beta-depleted transplantation in children. The TCRbeta library was prepared with unique molecular identifiers. TCRdb independently ran MiXCR on the PCR reads; one entry per CDR3 protein. The table records hundreds of thousands of distinct CDR3 sequences, around 9.9% of them present only once. Sequences were derived from PBMCs, sampled before TCRalphabeta/CD19-depleted stem cell transplant. These receptors came from a child less than two years old with acute myeloid leukemia, due to receive a stem cell transplant.

This clonotype was picked up many times. The chain links TRBV13 to TRBJ2-3; D not resolved. Looked up from germline, CDR1 is PRHDT and CDR2 is FYEKMQ (reference sequence). This CDR3 contains 18 residues. Trimming shortened V by 1 base and J by 0 bases, and 17 bases separated the two germline ends. The CDR3 is CASSLAHSFLQSTDTQYF. The CDR3 DNA reads TGTGCCAGCAGCTTAGCCCACAGCTTTCTGCAAAGCACAGATACGCAGTATTTT.

This clonotype was observed many times. The chain recombines TRBV20-1 with TRBJ2-1, with TRBD2 identical over 10 bases. Germline CDR1 is DFQATT and CDR2 is SNEGSKA (reference sequence). Germline trimming cut 4 bases from V and 8 bases from J; bases unmatched to any gene: 8. This CDR3 region has 14 residues. Here the CDR3 reads CSATKRGGPYEQFF. The DNA of the CDR3 is TGCAGTGCTACTAAGCGGGGGGGCCCCTATGAGCAGTTCTTC.

The J gene is TRBJ2-2, the V gene TRBV9; unclear D gene. V was trimmed by 0 bases and J by 0 bases, leaving 12 bases between them. CDR3 length equals 17 residues. Germline V gives CDR1 SGDLS, CDR2 YYNGEE. In nucleotides, the CDR3 is TGTGCCAGCAGCGTAGCATCGGGCAAACCGAACACCGGGGAGCTGTTTTTT. Its translation is CASSVASGKPNTGELFF.

This clonotype showed up many times. The genes are TRBV20-1 and TRBJ2-7; 7 bases are a match to TRBD1. V was clipped by 5 bases and J by 3 bases; unmatched bases: 7. From germline, CDR1 is DFQATT and CDR2 SNEGSKA (reference sequence). The CDR3 spans 13 residues. The CDR3 loop reads CSAGTGVHYEQYF. CDR3 sequence (DNA): TGCAGTGCTGGAACAGGGGTACACTACGAGCAGTACTTC.

This clonotype was found many times. V and J are TRBV14 and TRBJ2-4, with 7 bases fitting TRBD1. The CDR3 extends over 15 amino acids. Germline CDR1 and CDR2: SGHDN and FVKESK. After removal of 3 bases from V and 2 bases from J, the junction contained 4 bases not matched to a gene. CDR3: CASSQTRGSKNIQYF. The DNA of the CDR3 is TGTGCCAGCAGCCAGACCAGGGGGTCCAAAAACATTCAGTACTTC.

About this clonotype: A much larger clone lies a single base off, so this may be a read error. This chain uses TRBV27 with TRBJ2-3, with D hard to call. Germline V gene data show CDR1 as MNHEY and CDR2 as SMNVEV (reference sequence). CDR3 size: 12 residues. The CDR3 region is CAGSFLYDTQYF. The CDR3 DNA sequence: TGTGCCGGCAGCTTTCTCTACGATACGCAGTATTTT.

V gene TRBV19 combines with J gene TRBJ2-1; 8 nucleotides line up with TRBD1. Trimming removed 1 base from V and 1 base from J; junction bases left unmatched: 6. CDR1 and CDR2 (germline): LNHDA, SQIVND (reference sequence). The CDR3 covers 17 residues. The CDR3 nucleotides read TGTGCCAGTAGTATAGTTGGAAACAGGGGGTCCTACAATGAGCAGTTCTTC. Residues: CASSIVGNRGSYNEQFF.

This clonotype is medium-sized. This sequence joins TRBV29-1 and TRBJ2-7; D tentatively fits TRBD1 or TRBD2 (5 bases each). The germline gives CDR1 SQVTM, CDR2 ANQGSEA. CDR3 size: 12 residues. V was clipped by 6 bases and J by 0 bases, with 9 bases between them. CDR3 in amino acids: CSVGDGSYEQYF. The DNA for the CDR3 is TGCAGCGTAGGGGACGGCTCCTACGAGCAGTACTTC.

This clonotype was picked up many times. The chain couples TRBV20-1 to TRBJ1-5; TRBD1 aligns across 10 bases. Trimming cost V 0 bases and J 0 bases; bases outside gene matches: 11. The CDR3 is made up of 19 amino acids. Germline values: CDR1 DFQATT, CDR2 SNEGSKA (reference sequence). The CDR3: CSARDWDRGSTYSNQPQHF. Here the CDR3 DNA reads TGCAGTGCTAGAGACTGGGACAGGGGATCCACCTATAGCAATCAGCCCCAGCATTTT.

There are a few counts of this clonotype. The chain links TRBV12-5 to TRBJ1-2; 8 bases are shared with TRBD1. Germline CDR1 reads LGHNT; CDR2 reads FRNRAP. This CDR3 is built from 13 residues. V gave up 6 bases and J gave up 9 bases; unmatched junction bases: 9. The CDR3 DNA sequence: TGTGCTAGTGGCCGTGGGACAGGCAAACGCTACACCTTC. It yields the protein CASGRGTGKRYTF.

This clonotype occurred many times. The chain uses TRBV5-1 and TRBJ2-1; D might be TRBD2 (5 bases). Trimming removed 7 bases at V and 5 bases at J, with 16 bases between. The length of the CDR3 is 14 residues. Germline-derived CDR1 and CDR2 are SGHRS and YFSETQ. The DNA of the CDR3 is TGCGCCAGCGGCACTAGGATAGAGAACAATGAGCAGTTCTTC. It yields the protein CASGTRIENNEQFF.

Many counts were recorded for this clonotype. The rearrangement links TRBV27 to TRBJ1-3; the D gene is possibly TRBD1 (5 bases). The CDR3 runs to 16 residues. The germline V gene encodes CDR1 MNHEY and CDR2 SMNVEV (reference sequence). Trimming took off 3 bases at V and 5 bases at J, with 17 bases between the two ends. This CDR3 is CASSLRYGQGRNTIYF. Written as DNA, the CDR3 is TGTGCCAGCAGTTTGCGGTACGGGCAGGGACGAAACACCATATATTTT.

In this sample, this clonotype turned up many times. The chain uses TRBV7-3 and TRBJ2-3; D might be TRBD1 (6 bases). Trimming shortened V by 2 bases and J by 0 bases, and 9 bases separated the two germline ends. Per the germline V gene, CDR1 is SGHTA and CDR2 is FQGTGA. This CDR3 spans 15 amino acids. As DNA, the CDR3 is TGTGCCAGCAGCTTATCTGGACAGAGCACAGATACGCAGTATTTT. It codes for CASSLSGQSTDTQYF. Full variable domain (remainder filled in from reference TRBV7-3 and TRBJ2-3): GAGVSQTPSNKVTEKGKYVELRCDPISGHTALYWYRQSLGQGPEFLIYFQGTGAADDSGLPNDRFFAVRPEGSVSTLKIQRTERGDSAVYLCASSLSGQSTDTQYFGPGTRLTVL.

The chain employs TRBV3-1 and TRBJ2-1; D gene ambiguous. Germline CDR1 is LGHDT and CDR2 is YNNKEL (reference sequence). Trimming took 0 bases from V and 0 from J, leaving 9 bases between them. The CDR3 extends over 16 amino acids. CDR3 protein: CASSQEDRSSYNEQFF. DNA for the CDR3: TGTGCCAGCAGCCAAGAGGATAGAAGCTCCTACAATGAGCAGTTCTTC.

This chain uses TRBV18 with TRBJ2-3; 14 bases line up with TRBD2. The trim removed 4 bases at V and 4 bases at J, leaving 4 bases unmatched. CDR1 and CDR2 (germline): KGHSH, LQKENI. The CDR3 runs to 16 residues. The CDR3 spells CASSLGLAGASDTQYF. CDR3 sequence (DNA): TGTGCCAGCTCACTGGGACTAGCGGGGGCGTCAGATACGCAGTATTTT. Full variable domain (outside the CDR3, taken from reference TRBV18 and TRBJ2-3): NAGVMQNPRHLVRRRGQEARLRCSPMKGHSHVYWYRQLPEEGLKFMVYLQKENIIDESGMPKERFSAEFPKEGPSILRIQQVVRGDSAAYFCASSLGLAGASDTQYFGPGTRLTVL.

There are many counts of this clonotype. The chain has TRBV29-1 and TRBJ2-3, with 14 nucleotides matching TRBD2. V lost 3 bases and J lost 0; bases outside the gene matches: 5. This CDR3 spans 17 amino acids. Germline lookup yields CDR1 SQVTM and CDR2 ANQGSEA. In DNA form, the CDR3 reads TGCAGCGTTGACCCCGGGACTAGCGGGGGAAGCACAGATACGCAGTATTTT. Translating it yields CSVDPGTSGGSTDTQYF.

This clonotype has at least ten counts. V and J are TRBV20-1 and TRBJ2-7, with 9 nucleotides matching TRBD2. This CDR3 is built from 15 residues. Germline lookup yields CDR1 DFQATT and CDR2 SNEGSKA (reference sequence). V lost 5 bases, J lost 2 bases, and 10 bases stayed unmatched. The CDR3 coding sequence is TGCAGTGCTTTCCGTTCGGGACTAGCCACCTACGAGCAGTACTTC. Translated, it gives CSAFRSGLATYEQYF.

The chain recombines TRBV5-1 with TRBJ2-6; maybe TRBD2 (5 bases). This CDR3 spans 14 amino acids. Per the germline V gene, CDR1 is SGHRS and CDR2 is YFSETQ. Trimming stripped 5 bases from V and 4 bases from J, with 10 bases between. DNA for the CDR3: TGCGCCAGCAGGCCGGGAAACGGGGCCAACGTCCTGACTTTC. As protein: CASRPGNGANVLTF.

This clonotype showed up many times. This chain connects TRBV19 to TRBJ1-1, with a possible D match to TRBD1 (5 bases). The CDR3 is made up of 14 amino acids. Germline-derived CDR1 and CDR2 are LNHDA and SQIVND (reference sequence). V was trimmed by 4 bases and J by 5 bases, leaving 14 bases between them. Here the CDR3 reads CASSKTNQGTEAFF. Here the CDR3 DNA reads TGTGCCAGTAGTAAAACTAACCAGGGTACTGAAGCTTTCTTT.

The CDR3, as DNA: TGCGCCAGCAGACGGACAGGGACTTTTCCCGAGCAGTACTTC. It translates to CASRRTGTFPEQYF. The rearrangement uses TRBV5-1 and TRBJ2-7; TRBD1 aligns across 8 bases. The CDR3 is 14 residues long. V trimming: 5 bases; J trimming: 6 bases; junction bases outside the gene matches: 10. Looked up from germline, CDR1 is SGHRS and CDR2 is YFSETQ. Filled out from reference TRBV5-1 and TRBJ2-7, the complete variable domain reads KAGVTQTPRYLIKTRGQQVTLSCSPISGHRSVSWYQQTPGQGLQFLFEYFSETQRNKGNFPGRFSGRQFSNSRSEMNVSTLELGDSALYLCASRRTGTFPEQYFGPGTRLTVT.

Concerning this clonotype: An end of the junction does not agree with germline; a read error may underlie this. V gene TRBV29-1 combines with J gene TRBJ2-1; D gene uncertain. Germline CDR1 reads SQVTM; CDR2 reads ANQGSEA. CDR3 size: 14 residues. CDR3 sequence: CSIEDLRIPNEQFF. For the CDR3, the DNA is TGCAGCATTGAAGATCTTCGTATCCCTAATGAGCAGTTCTTC.

With regard to this clonotype: Given a much more abundant clone one base away, this may be a read error. V usage is TRBV4-2 and J usage is TRBJ2-2; 13 positions agree with TRBD2. Germline CDR1 reads LGHNA; CDR2 reads YNFKEQ. The CDR3 extends over 18 amino acids. The CDR3 coding sequence is TGTGCCAGCAGCCAAGTTACTAGCGGGAGGGTCTACACCGAGGAGCTGTTTTTT. Residues: CASSQVTSGRVYTEELFF.

The gene calls are TRBV5-4 and TRBJ2-7; 13 positions match TRBD2. V dropped 2 bases and J dropped 3; count of bases not matched to a gene: 8. Germline CDR1 SGHNT, CDR2 YYREEE (reference sequence). This CDR3 is built from 17 residues. The CDR3 reads CASSFGLAGVRVYEQYF. The CDR3 coding sequence is TGTGCCAGCAGCTTCGGACTAGCGGGAGTACGCGTCTACGAGCAGTACTTC.

This clonotype was observed many times. The gene calls are TRBV7-3 and TRBJ2-2; the match to TRBD2 covers 14 bases. The CDR3 is made up of 20 amino acids. Germline CDR1 reads SGHTA; CDR2 reads FQGTGA. The V segment lost 4 bases and the J segment 0 bases; nucleotides outside the gene matches: 10. CDR3 sequence reads: CASSSRTSGRPITNTGELFF. Written as DNA, the CDR3 is TGTGCCAGCAGCTCACGGACTAGCGGGAGGCCCATAACGAACACCGGGGAGCTGTTTTTT.

With regard to this clonotype: A read error may produce the germline difference seen at one junction end. The V and J genes are TRBV7-9 and TRBJ2-6; tentatively, D is TRBD1 (5 bases). The V gene's germline CDR1 is SEHNR and CDR2 FQNEAQ (reference sequence). The CDR3 runs to 14 residues. The CDR3 loop is CASSLTSGANVLPF. CDR3 DNA: TGTGCCAGCAGCTTGACCTCTGGGGCCAACGTCCTGCCTTTC.

This clonotype was seen ten or more times. The chain recombines TRBV11-2 with TRBJ2-1; 10 nucleotides match TRBD1. The germline gives CDR1 SGHAT, CDR2 FQNNGV. Trimming at V came to 8 bases and at J to 3 bases, leaving 4 bases not matched to a gene. The CDR3 sequence is 14 residues long. The chain's CDR3 is CASSRTGGYNEQFF. The CDR3, as DNA: TGTGCCAGCTCTAGGACAGGGGGCTACAATGAGCAGTTCTTC. The variable domain in full, with the rest retrieved from reference TRBV11-2 and TRBJ2-1, is EAGVAQSPRYKIIEKRQSVAFWCNPISGHATLYWYQQILGQGPKLLIQFQNNGVVDDSQLPKDRFSAERLKGVDSTLKIQPAKLEDSAVYLCASSRTGGYNEQFFGPGTRLTVL.